This entry describes one TCR beta chain. V shed 10 bases, J shed 8 bases, and the junction held 6 bases outside the gene matches. The CDR3 spans 11 residues. Germline lookup yields CDR1 SGHTA and CDR2 FQGNSA. The data stem from a study of OX40 agonist ivuxolimab in advanced cancers. The data were produced by immunoSEQ multiplex PCR, yet TCRdb's version contains in-frame clones alone and is incomplete. Of tens of thousands of clones in the sample, around 86% were seen once. Specimen: CD4+ or CD8+ T cells sorted from blood, collected in a trial of the OX40 agonist ivuxolimab. This sequence was found in an adult with an advanced solid tumor such as melanoma, head and neck, liver or kidney cancer. The chain carries TRBV7-2 and TRBJ1-2; 8 nucleotides line up with TRBD1. CDR3 amino acids: CATRGLRGYTF. CDR3 in DNA: TGTGCCACCAGGGGGCTGAGAGGCTACACCTTC.